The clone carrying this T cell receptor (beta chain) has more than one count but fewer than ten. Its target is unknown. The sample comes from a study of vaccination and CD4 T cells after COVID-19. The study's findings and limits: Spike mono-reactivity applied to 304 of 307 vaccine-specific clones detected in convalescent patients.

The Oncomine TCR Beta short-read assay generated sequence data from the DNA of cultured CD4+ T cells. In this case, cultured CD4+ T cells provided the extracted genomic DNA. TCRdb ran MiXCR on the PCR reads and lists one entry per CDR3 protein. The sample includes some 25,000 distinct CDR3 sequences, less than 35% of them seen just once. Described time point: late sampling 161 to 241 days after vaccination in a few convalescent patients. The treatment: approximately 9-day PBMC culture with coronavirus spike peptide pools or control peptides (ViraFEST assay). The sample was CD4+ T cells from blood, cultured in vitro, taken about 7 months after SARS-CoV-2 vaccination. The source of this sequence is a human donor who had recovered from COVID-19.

Here the CDR3 reads CASSTSSDTQYF. The CDR3 DNA reads as TGTGCCAGCAGCACTAGCTCAGATACGCAGTATTTT. The V gene is TRBV2, the J gene TRBJ2-3; perhaps TRBD2 as D (6 bases). This CDR3 region has 12 residues. The germline V gene encodes CDR1 SNHLY and CDR2 FYNNEI. Trimming left V 6 bases short and J 4 bases short, with 8 bases between. The variable domain in full, with the rest retrieved from reference TRBV2 and TRBJ2-3, is EPEVTQTPSHQVTQMGQEVILRCVPISNHLYFYWYRQILGQKVEFLVSFYNNEISEKSEIFDDQFSVERPDGSNFTLKIRSTKLEDSAMYFCASSTSSDTQYFGPGTRLTVL.